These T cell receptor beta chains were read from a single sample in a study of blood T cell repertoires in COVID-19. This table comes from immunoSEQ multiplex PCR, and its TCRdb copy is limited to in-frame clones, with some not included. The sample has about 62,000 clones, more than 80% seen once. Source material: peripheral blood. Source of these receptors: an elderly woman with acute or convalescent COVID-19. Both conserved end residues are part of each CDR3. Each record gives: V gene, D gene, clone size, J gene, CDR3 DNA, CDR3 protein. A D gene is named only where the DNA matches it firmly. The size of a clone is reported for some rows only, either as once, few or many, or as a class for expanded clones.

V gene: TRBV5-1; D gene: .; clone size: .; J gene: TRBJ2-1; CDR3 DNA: TGCGCCAGCAGCTTAATAGCGGATCCCTACAATGAGCAGTTCTTC; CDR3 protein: CASSLIADPYNEQFF
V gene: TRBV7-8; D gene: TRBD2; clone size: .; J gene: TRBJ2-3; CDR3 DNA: TGTGCCAGCAGCTCACTAGGACTAGCGGGAACAGATACGCAGTATTTT; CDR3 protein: CASSSLGLAGTDTQYF
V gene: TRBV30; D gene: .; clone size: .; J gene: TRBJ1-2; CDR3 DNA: TGTGCCGGTTCCGTAGGGACATATCAAAACTATGGCTACACCTTC; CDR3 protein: CAGSVGTYQNYGYTF
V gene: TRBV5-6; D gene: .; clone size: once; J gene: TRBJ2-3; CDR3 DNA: TGTGCCAGCAGGGGGACTGGCAGGGATACGCAGTATTTT; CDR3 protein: CASRGTGRDTQYF
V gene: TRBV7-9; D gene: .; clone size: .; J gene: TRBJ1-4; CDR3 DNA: TGTGCCAGCAGCCGAAGGAGGGCGGGAACTAATGAAAAACTGTTTTTT; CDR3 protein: CASSRRRAGTNEKLFF
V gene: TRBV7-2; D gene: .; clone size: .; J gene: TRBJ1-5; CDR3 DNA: TGTGCCAGCAGCTTATTCTTACAGGCCAATCAGCCCCAGCATTTT; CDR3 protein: CASSLFLQANQPQHF
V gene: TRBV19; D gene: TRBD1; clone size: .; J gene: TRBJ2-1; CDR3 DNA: TGTGCCAGTAAGAAGGTGGGGACAGGGAGTGAGCAGTTCTTC; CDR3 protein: CASKKVGTGSEQFF
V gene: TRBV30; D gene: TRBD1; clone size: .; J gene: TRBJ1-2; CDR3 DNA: TGTGCCTGGAGTGCAGGGGGCTCACCTGGGGGTACTAACTATGGCTACACCTTC; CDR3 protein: CAWSAGGSPGGTNYGYTF
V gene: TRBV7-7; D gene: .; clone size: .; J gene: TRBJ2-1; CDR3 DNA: TGTGCCAGCAGCGGCGGGCCTGGCAATGAGCAGTTCTTC; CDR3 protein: CASSGGPGNEQFF
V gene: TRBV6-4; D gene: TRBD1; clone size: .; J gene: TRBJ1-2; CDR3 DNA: TGTGCCAGCAGGCTACGGGACAGGGGGTATGGCTACACCTTC; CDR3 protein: CASRLRDRGYGYTF
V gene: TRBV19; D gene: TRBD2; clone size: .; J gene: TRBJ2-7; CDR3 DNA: TGTGCCAGTAGTCCTCCGGGAGGCCAGAACGAGCAGTACTTC; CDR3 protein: CASSPPGGQNEQYF
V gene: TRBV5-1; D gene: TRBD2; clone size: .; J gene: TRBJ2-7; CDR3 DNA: TGCGCCTCAGGGGCGGGGGGCCTCCACGAGCAGTACTTC; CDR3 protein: CASGAGGLHEQYF
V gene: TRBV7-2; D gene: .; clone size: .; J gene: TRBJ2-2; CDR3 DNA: TGTGCCAGCAGCTTAGACTACACCGGGGAGCTGTTTTTT; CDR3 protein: CASSLDYTGELFF
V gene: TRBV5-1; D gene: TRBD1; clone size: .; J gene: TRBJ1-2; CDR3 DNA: TGCGCCAGCAGCTGGGCCGGGACAGGGGGCTTTGGCTACACCTTC; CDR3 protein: CASSWAGTGGFGYTF
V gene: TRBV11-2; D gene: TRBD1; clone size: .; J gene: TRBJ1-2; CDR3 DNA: TGTGCCAGCAGCGCAGGACAGGGTGTGGAGGGCTACACCTTC; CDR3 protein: CASSAGQGVEGYTF
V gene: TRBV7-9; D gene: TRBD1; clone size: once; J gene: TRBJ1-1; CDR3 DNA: TGTGCCAGCAGCTTAGAAGGCCAGGGGGCTTCAGCTTTCTTT; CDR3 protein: CASSLEGQGASAFF
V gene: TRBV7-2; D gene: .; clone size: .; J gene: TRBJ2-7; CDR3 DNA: TGTGCCAGCAGCTTAGCTACGGGATCCCCTTACGAGCAGTACTTC; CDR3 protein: CASSLATGSPYEQYF
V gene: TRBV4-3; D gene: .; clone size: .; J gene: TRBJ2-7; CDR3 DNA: TGCGCCAGCAGCCAAGGGGGCAGTTTCGTTGGTGAGCAGTACTTC; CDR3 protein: CASSQGGSFVGEQYF
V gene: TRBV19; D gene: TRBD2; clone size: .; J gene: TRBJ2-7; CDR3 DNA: TGTGCCAGTAGCCCCCTAAGCGGGATCTCCTACGAGCAGTACTTC; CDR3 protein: CASSPLSGISYEQYF
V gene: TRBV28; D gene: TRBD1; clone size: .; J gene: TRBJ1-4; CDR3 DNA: TGTGCCAGCAGACCACGGACAGGGAGGTATCAGGAAAAACTGTTTTTT; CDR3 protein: CASRPRTGRYQEKLFF
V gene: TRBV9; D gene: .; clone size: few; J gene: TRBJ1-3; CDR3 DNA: TGTGCCAGCAGCGTGGGAGCCTCTGGAAACACCATATATTTT; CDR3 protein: CASSVGASGNTIYF
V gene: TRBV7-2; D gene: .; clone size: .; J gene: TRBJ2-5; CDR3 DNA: TGTGCCAGCAGCTTAGTCGACAGAACCCAAGAGACCCAGTACTTC; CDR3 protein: CASSLVDRTQETQYF
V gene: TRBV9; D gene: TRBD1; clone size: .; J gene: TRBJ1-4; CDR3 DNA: TGTGCCAGCAGCGTAGGGGACAGGGAGTGGGAAAAACTGTTTTTT; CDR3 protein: CASSVGDREWEKLFF
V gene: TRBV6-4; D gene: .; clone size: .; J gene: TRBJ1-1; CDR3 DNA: TGTGCCAGCAGAACCTCGGGGGTAACCGATGAAGCTTTCTTT; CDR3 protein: CASRTSGVTDEAFF
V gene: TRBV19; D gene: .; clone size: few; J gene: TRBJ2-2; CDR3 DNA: TGTGCCAGTGGTAAGGGGTCCGGGGAGCTGTTTTTT; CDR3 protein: CASGKGSGELFF
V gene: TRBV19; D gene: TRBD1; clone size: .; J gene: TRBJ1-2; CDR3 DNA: TGTGCCAGTAGTATCGGACAGGGGAACAACTATGGCTACACCTTC; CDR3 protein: CASSIGQGNNYGYTF
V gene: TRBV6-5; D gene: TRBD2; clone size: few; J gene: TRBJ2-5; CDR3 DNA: TGTGCCAGCGGGTCTAGCGGGGGCGGCGGGGAGACCCAGTACTTC; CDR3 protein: CASGSSGGGGETQYF